Listed below are T cell receptor beta chains from one sample, sequenced in a study of T-cell memory formation after mild COVID-19. In TCRdb, the 5' RACE reads were re-called with MiXCR into one record per CDR3 protein. Found here are about 390,000 distinct CDR3 sequences, around 21% of them singletons; the top ten hold roughly an eighth. Sequenced sample: PBMCs or a T cell subset sorted from them (not recorded which). The receptors come from an adult woman who had mild COVID-19 (a few samples of this study predate the infection). Cell type and time point are not known. The conserved cysteine and the conserved F or W are not part of the CDR3 here. Each record gives: D gene, V gene, J gene, CDR3 protein. The D gene is left open where the match is weak.

D gene: .; V gene: TRBV6-2/TRBV6-3; J gene: TRBJ2-1; CDR3 protein: ASSKLGALGNEQF
D gene: TRBD2; V gene: TRBV7-2; J gene: TRBJ2-1; CDR3 protein: ASSLGREPYNEQF
D gene: .; V gene: TRBV29-1; J gene: TRBJ2-7; CDR3 protein: SVRVTSYEQY
D gene: .; V gene: TRBV30; J gene: TRBJ1-2; CDR3 protein: AWSTDRAPYGYT
D gene: .; V gene: TRBV5-1; J gene: TRBJ2-5; CDR3 protein: ASSLYPKETQY
D gene: TRBD1; V gene: TRBV12-5; J gene: TRBJ2-2; CDR3 protein: ASGLGGQHTGELF
D gene: .; V gene: TRBV5-1; J gene: TRBJ2-5; CDR3 protein: ASSSGKTGETQY
D gene: .; V gene: TRBV5-5; J gene: TRBJ1-1; CDR3 protein: ASSVGGTVNTEAF
D gene: TRBD2; V gene: TRBV7-3; J gene: TRBJ2-1; CDR3 protein: ASSPGTSGGIDEQF
D gene: .; V gene: TRBV4-2; J gene: TRBJ2-7; CDR3 protein: ASSQDWGQGLSYEQY